Listed below are T cell receptor beta chains from one sample, sequenced in a study of blood T cell repertoires in COVID-19. Produced via immunoSEQ multiplex PCR; TCRdb's table is partial and in-frame only. The sample yields about 200,000 clones, about 80% seen once. Sequencing was done on a sample of peripheral blood. These TCRs come from a man between 60 and 75 years old with acute or convalescent COVID-19. The CDR3 runs from the conserved cysteine through the conserved F or W. A D gene is named only where the DNA matches it firmly. Size is stated for part of the rows, as once, few or many counts, or as a class when the clone is expanded.

D gene	J gene	V gene	clone size	CDR3 DNA	CDR3 protein
TRBD1	TRBJ1-5	TRBV19	.	TGTGCCAGTGACAGGGCTACCAATCAGCCCCAGCATTTT	CASDRATNQPQHF
.	TRBJ1-2	TRBV7-9	.	TGTGCCAGCAGCTTAGGGCAGAACCCGTATGGCTACACCTTC	CASSLGQNPYGYTF
TRBD2	TRBJ2-1	TRBV6-6	.	TGTGCCAGCAGTTCAGCGGGGCACTACAATGAGCAGTTCTTC	CASSSAGHYNEQFF
TRBD1	TRBJ1-1	TRBV9	.	TGTGCCAGCAGCGGACAGGGGAACACTGAAGCTTTCTTT	CASSGQGNTEAFF
TRBD1	TRBJ1-1	TRBV19	.	TGTGCCAGTTCCGTCGGGACAGGGGGCACTGAAGCTTTCTTT	CASSVGTGGTEAFF
.	TRBJ2-1	TRBV5-1	once	TGCGCCAGCAGCCAGGCGTCGAGCTCCTACAATGAGCAGTTCTTC	CASSQASSSYNEQFF
.	TRBJ2-1	TRBV7-8	.	TGTGCCAGCAGCAGAGCCGGTGGTGAGCAGTTCTTC	CASSRAGGEQFF
.	TRBJ2-4	TRBV4-1	.	TGCGCCAGCAGCCAAGATGGAGTGAGGGCGGACATTCAGTACTTC	CASSQDGVRADIQYF
.	TRBJ2-5	TRBV2	once	TGTGCCAGCAGTGGTCCGTATCTCCTGGCGACAAAACAAGAGACCCAGTACTTC	CASSGPYLLATKQETQYF
TRBD1	TRBJ1-2	TRBV27	.	TGTGCCAGCAGTTTAGGCCCCCTACAGGGGAACTATGGCTACACCTTC	CASSLGPLQGNYGYTF
.	TRBJ1-2	TRBV7-2	.	TGTGCCAGCAGCTTAGTGGCCCGGGGGGGCTATGGCTACACCTTC	CASSLVARGGYGYTF
.	TRBJ2-7	TRBV11-2	few	TGTGCCAGCAGCTTAGCGGGATACGAGCAGTACTTC	CASSLAGYEQYF
TRBD1	TRBJ2-7	TRBV11-2	.	TGTGCCAGCAGCTTAGCAGGGGGACGCTACGAGCAGTACTTC	CASSLAGGRYEQYF
.	TRBJ2-2	TRBV5-6	.	TGTGCCAGCAGCTGGGGGCTGGACACCGGGGAGCTGTTTTTT	CASSWGLDTGELFF
.	TRBJ1-1	TRBV7-9	.	TGTGCCAGCAGCTTGGGCGGACCGGGAGAAGCTTTCTTT	CASSLGGPGEAFF
.	TRBJ1-3	TRBV7-8	.	TGTGCCAGCTCCTTTATGGGAAACACCATATATTTT	CASSFMGNTIYF